This entry lists 32 T cell receptor beta chains sequenced from one sample in a study of blood T cells in healthy people across ages. Using a J-beta primer mix together with a sample-barcoded 5' primer, a second PCR was run for roughly 6 to 11 cycles. TCRdb recomputed calls from the 5' RACE reads with MiXCR, one row per CDR3 protein. The profile shows some 730,000 distinct CDR3 sequences, about a fifth of them singletons. Sequencing used blood. These receptors all come from a man in his 70s in good health.

The V call is TRBV7-2, the J call TRBJ2-7; D unclear. The J call is uncertain, as TRBJ2-5 better fits the DNA end. The germline gives CDR1 SGHTA, CDR2 FQGNSA. The CDR3 loop spans 14 amino acids. CDR3 in amino acids: CASGGRWSQETQYF. The CDR3 DNA reads TGTGCCAGCGGCGGTAGGTGGAGCCAAGAGACCCAGTACTTC.

This clonotype occurred a few times. This chain links TRBV27 with TRBJ1-4, with TRBD1 identical over 9 bases. Germline V lookup: CDR1 MNHEY, CDR2 SMNVEV (reference sequence). The trim removed 6 bases at V and 8 bases at J, leaving 10 bases unmatched. CDR3 length: 15 amino acids. CDR3 sequence reads: CASSPPGTGPEKLFF. CDR3 DNA sequence: TGTGCCAGCAGCCCCCCCGGGACAGGGCCCGAAAAACTGTTTTTT. Together with reference TRBV27 and TRBJ1-4, the CDR3 gives the full variable domain: EAQVTQNPRYLITVTGKKLTVTCSQNMNHEYMSWYRQDPGLGLRQIYYSMNVEVTDKGDVPEGYKVSRKEKRNFPLILESPSPNQTSLYFCASSPPGTGPEKLFFGSGTQLSVL.

This sequence joins TRBV7-9 and TRBJ2-7; possibly TRBD1 or TRBD2 for D (5 bases each). V lost 2 bases and J lost 1, with 9 bases in between. Germline V gives CDR1 SEHNR, CDR2 FQNEAQ (reference sequence). The CDR3 consists of 14 residues. The CDR3 DNA follows: TGTGCCAGCAGCTTATCCTGGGGGTCCTACGAGCAGTACTTC. This sequence encodes CASSLSWGSYEQYF.

This clonotype was counted between two and nine times. This chain links TRBV13 with TRBJ2-7, with a weak D call TRBD1 (6 bases). Between the trimmed V and J ends, which lost 5 bases and 1 base, there was a span of 18 bases. This CDR3 contains 16 residues. Germline V CDR1 and CDR2: PRHDT, FYEKMQ (reference sequence). CDR3 residues: CASSPGGRDRSYEQYF. The CDR3 nucleotides are TGTGCCAGCAGCCCTGGGGGCAGGGACCGGTCCTACGAGCAGTACTTC.

This clonotype was observed a few times. This chain connects TRBV5-1 to TRBJ2-5; TRBD1 agrees at 8 bases. This CDR3 comprises 15 residues. CDR1 and CDR2 (germline): SGHRS, YFSETQ. Losses at the gene ends were 1 base for V and 4 bases for J; bases not matched to a gene: 6. Here the CDR3 reads CASSLMDRVSETQYF. The DNA of the CDR3 is TGCGCCAGCAGCTTGATGGACAGGGTTTCAGAGACCCAGTACTTC.

The chain has TRBV29-1 and TRBJ1-5; possible D gene TRBD1, 6 bases. Germline V gene lookup returns CDR1 SQVTM and CDR2 ANQGSEA. The CDR3 runs to 13 residues. Trimming removed 3 bases at V and 7 bases at J, with 13 bases between. DNA for the CDR3: TGCAGCGTTGAGGAACCGAGGGGGCAGCCCCAGCATTTT. Amino acid sequence: CSVEEPRGQPQHF.

The gene calls are TRBV12-3 or TRBV12-4 and TRBJ1-2; D perhaps matches TRBD1 (5 bases). This CDR3 is 13 amino acids long. V dropped 3 bases and J dropped 8 bases, with 13 bases sitting between them. In nucleotides, the CDR3 is TGTGCCAGCAGTTTGAGGGCAGGGAGGGGCTACACCTTC. This sequence encodes CASSLRAGRGYTF.

This clonotype was observed a handful of times. Given a much more abundant clone one base away, this may be a read error. The chain has TRBV7-9 and TRBJ1-5; 10 bases fit TRBD1. Germline V gene lookup returns CDR1 SEHNR and CDR2 FQNEAQ (reference sequence). The CDR3 totals 15 residues. V trimming: 1 base; J trimming: 6 bases; junction bases outside the gene matches: 3. CDR3 nucleotides: TGTGCCAGCAGCTTAGGGGGACAGGGGCGTCAGCCCCAGCATTTT. Translated, it gives CASSLGGQGRQPQHF.

This clonotype occurred a few times. The V gene is TRBV7-8, the J gene TRBJ2-3, with 12 bases that match TRBD1. The CDR3 is 16 amino acids. CDR1 is SGHVS and CDR2 is FQNEAQ in the germline V gene. V dropped 4 bases and J dropped 2; count of bases not matched to a gene: 4. The CDR3 bases are TGTGCCAGCAGCTCCCGGGACAGGGGGCCCACAGATACGCAGTATTTT. Translating gives CASSSRDRGPTDTQYF.

Only a few counts were recorded for this clonotype. The rearrangement uses TRBV20-1 and TRBJ2-5; 10 bases fit TRBD2. Trimming took 0 bases from V and 4 from J; bases not matched to a gene: 8. From germline, CDR1 is DFQATT and CDR2 SNEGSKA (reference sequence). The CDR3 is 16 amino acids. CDR3 sequence: CSARDRIAGGIETQYF. In nucleotides, the CDR3 is TGCAGTGCTAGAGATAGAATAGCGGGGGGTATAGAGACCCAGTACTTC.

In its sample, this clonotype was seen many times. The chain recombines TRBV14 with TRBJ2-1; D uncertain. Trimming cost V 4 bases and J 12 bases, with 13 bases left between them. CDR1 and CDR2 (germline): SGHDN, FVKESK. The CDR3 has 12 amino acids. The CDR3 nucleotides are TGTGCCAGCAGCCCCTACTCCCGAGGGCAGTTCTTC. As protein: CASSPYSRGQFF.

The sample holds a few counts of this clonotype. This CDR3 is CASSSGAKNQPQHF. The CDR3 bases are TGTGCCAGCAGTTCTGGGGCAAAAAATCAGCCCCAGCATTTT. The V gene is TRBV6-5, the J gene TRBJ1-5; tentative D call: TRBD1 (5 bases). Trimming stripped 4 bases from V and 4 bases from J, with 11 bases between. Germline V lookup: CDR1 MNHEY, CDR2 SVGAGI. CDR3 length: 14 residues.

The V gene is TRBV12-3 or TRBV12-4, the J gene TRBJ2-5; D gene uncertain. V lost 4 bases and J lost 1, with 10 bases in between. CDR3 length equals 14 residues. In nucleotides, the CDR3 is TGTGCCAGCAGTTCCGGACGGATCCAAGAGACCCAGTACTTC. This codes for CASSSGRIQETQYF.

The rearrangement joins TRBV5-1 to TRBJ2-1; D possibly corresponds to TRBD2 (7 bases). The CDR3 length is 13 residues. V lost 3 bases, J lost 5 bases, and 9 bases lay in between. Germline V CDR1 and CDR2: SGHRS, YFSETQ. Written as DNA, the CDR3 is TGCGCCAGCAGCTGGGGGGGGCACAATGAGCAGTTCTTC. It translates to CASSWGGHNEQFF.

The rearrangement links TRBV6-5 to TRBJ2-3; 12 positions agree with TRBD2. In germline, CDR1 is MNHEY, CDR2 SVGAGI. The CDR3 is 15 residues long. Trimming cost V 6 bases and J 5 bases; bases outside gene matches: 6. CDR3 sequence (DNA): TGTGCCAGCAGACCGAGGACTAGCGGGGTAGATACGCAGTATTTT. Translation: CASRPRTSGVDTQYF.

A note on this clonotype: This CDR3 fails to terminate in the conserved phenylalanine or tryptophan, so it likely reflects a read error. The J gene is TRBJ2-1, the V gene TRBV20-1; TRBD2 matches at 8 bases. Trimming cost V 5 bases and J 1 base; bases outside gene matches: 10. CDR1 is DFQATT, CDR2 SNEGSKA, per germline (reference sequence). CDR3 length: 16 residues. The CDR3 nucleotides are TGCAGTGCTCGCGGGGTTGCGGGGGGATCCTACAATGAGCAGTTCTCC. Protein sequence: CSARGVAGGSYNEQFS.

CDR3 sequence: CAISELAGRDEQFF. DNA for the CDR3: TGTGCCATCAGTGAACTAGCGGGGCGCGACGAGCAGTTCTTC. The J gene is TRBJ2-1, the V gene TRBV10-3, with 10 bases lining up with TRBD2. The J segment lost 10 bases and the V segment lost 3 bases, leaving 6 bases of the junction unmatched. The V gene's germline CDR1 is ENHRY and CDR2 SYGVKD. CDR3 length equals 14 residues.

This clonotype has a count of ten or more. CDR3 sequence: CASTTGAANEKLFF. CDR3 coding DNA: TGTGCCAGCACCACCGGGGCGGCTAATGAAAAACTGTTTTTT. The chain recombines TRBV12-3 or TRBV12-4 with TRBJ1-4, with D maybe TRBD1 (5 bases). The CDR3 extends over 14 amino acids. The ends were cut back, 7 bases at V and 3 bases at J, with 12 bases in the middle.

The V call is TRBV4-2, the J call TRBJ2-3; TRBD2 aligns across 10 bases. V shed 1 base, J shed 3 bases, and the junction held 7 bases outside the gene matches. From germline, CDR1 is LGHNA and CDR2 YNFKEQ. This CDR3 has 17 residues. The CDR3 DNA reads as TGTGCCAGCAGCCAAGGGGTTAGCGGGGGGAGTACAGATACGCAGTATTTT. It encodes CASSQGVSGGSTDTQYF.

The chain combines TRBV12-3 or TRBV12-4 with TRBJ1-1, with D hard to call. Trimming left V 10 bases short and J 4 bases short, with 16 bases between. The CDR3 totals 13 residues. CDR3 protein: CATAEGMSTEAFF. The CDR3 bases are TGTGCCACCGCTGAAGGTATGAGCACTGAAGCTTTCTTT.

The V gene is TRBV7-8, the J gene TRBJ2-3, with 10 nucleotides matching TRBD2. The V gene's germline CDR1 is SGHVS and CDR2 FQNEAQ. This CDR3 comprises 19 residues. J was trimmed by 6 bases and V by 2 bases; bases with no gene match: 17. CDR3 nucleotide sequence: TGTGCCAGCAGCTTATGGCTAGCGGGGGTCTCTCTGGGTGCGGATACGCAGTATTTT. Protein product: CASSLWLAGVSLGADTQYF.

The sample holds a few counts of this clonotype. The rearrangement joins TRBV10-3 to TRBJ2-5, with 9 nucleotides matching TRBD2. The DNA end is more similar to TRBJ2-1, so the J call may be wrong. Germline CDR1 and CDR2: ENHRY and SYGVKD. The length of the CDR3 is 13 residues. For the CDR3, the DNA is TGTGCCATGACTAGCGGAACGAACAATGAGCAGTTCTTC. This encodes CAMTSGTNNEQFF.

This clonotype turned up a few times. This rearrangement joins TRBV20-1 to TRBJ2-1; D gene unclear. The V end was cut by 5 bases, the J end by 8 bases, with 7 bases between. This CDR3 comprises 10 residues. From germline, CDR1 is DFQATT and CDR2 SNEGSKA (reference sequence). The CDR3 region has the DNA TGCAGTGCTGGGCCTTATGAGCAGTTCTTC. Amino acid sequence: CSAGPYEQFF.

The sample holds a few counts of this clonotype. This chain uses TRBV11-2 with TRBJ2-5, with D unresolved. Trimming pared 1 base from V and 10 bases from J, leaving 16 bases between. From germline, CDR1 is SGHAT and CDR2 FQNNGV. CDR3 size: 14 residues. The CDR3 region is CASSLVAGDPVQYF. The CDR3 region has the DNA TGTGCCAGCAGCTTAGTGGCAGGAGATCCAGTCCAGTACTTC. Full variable domain (rest looked up from reference TRBV11-2 and TRBJ2-5): EAGVAQSPRYKIIEKRQSVAFWCNPISGHATLYWYQQILGQGPKLLIQFQNNGVVDDSQLPKDRFSAERLKGVDSTLKIQPAKLEDSAVYLCASSLVAGDPVQYFGPGTRLLVL.

This clonotype has just a few counts. The chain couples TRBV19 to TRBJ1-4; no reliable D call. Germline V gives CDR1 LNHDA, CDR2 SQIVND (reference sequence). The CDR3 runs to 16 residues. V lost 5 bases, J lost 6 bases, and 19 bases lay in between. This chain's CDR3 is CASSPGYSFGDEKLFF. CDR3 nucleotide sequence: TGTGCCAGTAGTCCGGGGTACAGCTTCGGGGATGAAAAACTGTTTTTT.

The chain uses TRBV7-2 and TRBJ1-4; maybe TRBD1 (6 bases). Trimming removed 4 bases from V and 8 bases from J, with 14 bases in between. CDR3 size: 14 residues. Germline V lookup: CDR1 SGHTA, CDR2 FQGNSA. CDR3 residues: CASSWDTSTEKLFF. DNA for the CDR3: TGTGCCAGCAGCTGGGACACCAGTACCGAAAAACTGTTTTTT.

This clonotype was observed a single time. The chain couples TRBV2 to TRBJ2-4; tentative D call: TRBD2 (6 bases). The CDR3 runs 13 residues. The ends were cut back, 7 bases at V and 4 bases at J, with 11 bases in the middle. In germline, CDR1 is SNHLY, CDR2 FYNNEI. The CDR3 sequence is CASTGTSKNIQYF. CDR3 bases: TGTGCCAGCACGGGGACTTCTAAAAACATTCAGTACTTC.

The V call is TRBV7-8, the J call TRBJ1-4; weak D call: TRBD1 (6 bases). Trimming left V 4 bases short and J 1 base short, with 19 bases between. The CDR3 spans 18 residues. In germline, CDR1 is SGHVS, CDR2 FQNEAQ. CDR3 loop: CASSSLRGGRRTNEKLFF. CDR3 nucleotide sequence: TGTGCCAGCAGCTCCCTGCGAGGGGGGCGCCGAACTAATGAAAAACTGTTTTTT.

This clonotype has only a few counts. The gene calls are TRBV6-5 and TRBJ2-3; D might be TRBD2 (5 bases). Trimming cost V 6 bases and J 5 bases, with 12 bases left between them. Germline CDR1 is MNHEY and CDR2 is SVGAGI. The CDR3 sequence is 13 residues long. Here the CDR3 DNA reads TGTGCCAGCAGGACACCCCGGGGAGATACGCAGTATTTT. Translating it yields CASRTPRGDTQYF.

The rearrangement links TRBV6-6 to TRBJ2-2; 9 bases agree with TRBD1. CDR1 is MNHNY and CDR2 is SVGAGI in the germline V gene (reference sequence). With V trimmed by 7 bases and J by 7 bases, 4 bases remained unmatched. This CDR3 comprises 13 residues. The CDR3 reads CASNRGLVGELFF. CDR3 sequence (DNA): TGTGCCAGCAACAGGGGGCTAGTCGGGGAGCTGTTTTTT.

J is TRBJ1-2 and V is TRBV20-1; tentatively, D is TRBD1 (5 bases). The V end lost 3 bases, the J end lost 2 bases, and 10 bases lay between the germline ends. Per germline, CDR1 DFQATT and CDR2 SNEGSKA (reference sequence). This CDR3 comprises 13 residues. The CDR3 here is CSARIPGNYGYTF. The CDR3 coding sequence is TGCAGTGCTAGGATCCCAGGGAACTATGGCTACACCTTC.

About this clonotype itself: One end of the junction fails to match germline, which may point to a read error. The chain is built from TRBV6-1 and TRBJ2-7, with 8 positions matching TRBD1. The germline gives CDR1 MNHNS, CDR2 SASEGT. CDR3 length equals 15 residues. This CDR3 is CASSPSGGPPGEQCF. DNA for the CDR3: TGTGCCAGCAGTCCCTCAGGGGGCCCACCGGGCGAGCAGTGCTTC.